This TCR beta chain was documented in a study of human T cells and chemical hapten exposure. Turning to the study itself: The sensitizing agent was 2% DPC, placed on around 2 cm by around 2 cm of upper inner arm skin. Study findings and constraints: Those TCRs sitting above 1 in 1000 frequency stayed the same with DPC sensitization.

Indicated time point: patch test 1, 2 weeks after DPC sensitization. The treatment is: therapeutic diphenylcyclopropenone sensitization with weekly scalp DPC. The length of the CDR3 is 13 residues. Germline V gene sequence: CDR1 MNHEY, CDR2 SVGAGI. The ends lost 8 bases at V and 8 bases at J; junction bases unmatched: 11. Individual cDNA molecules had unique molecular identifiers attached to them by the library. TCRdb re-called the RACE reads through MiXCR, storing one row per CDR3 protein. Of more than 90,000 distinct CDR3 sequences detected, 8% to 11% appear once; the ten largest clones hold 2% to 2.5%. Of note for this clonotype: Antigen unknown.

This material consisted of whole blood, taken in connection with sensitization to the hapten diphenylcyclopropenone (DPC). This chain joins TRBV6-5 and TRBJ1-2, with 7 bases matching TRBD1. The receptor was derived from a man aged 35 to 55 with alopecia areata. Some clones in this sample may be carry-over from other donors' samples. CDR3 sequence reads: CASRPETGRGYTF. In nucleotides, the CDR3 is TGTGCCAGCCGTCCGGAGACAGGGAGAGGCTACACCTTC.